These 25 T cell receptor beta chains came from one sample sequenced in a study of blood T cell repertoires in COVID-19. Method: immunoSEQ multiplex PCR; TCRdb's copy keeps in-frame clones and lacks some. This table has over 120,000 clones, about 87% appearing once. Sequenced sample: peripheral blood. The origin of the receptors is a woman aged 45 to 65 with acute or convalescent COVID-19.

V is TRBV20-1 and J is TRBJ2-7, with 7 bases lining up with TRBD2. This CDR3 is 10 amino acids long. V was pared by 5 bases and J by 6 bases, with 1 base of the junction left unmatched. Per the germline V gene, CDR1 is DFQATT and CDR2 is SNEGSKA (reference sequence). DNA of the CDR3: TGCAGTGCTGGGGGGGGCGAGCAGTACTTC. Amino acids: CSAGGGEQYF.

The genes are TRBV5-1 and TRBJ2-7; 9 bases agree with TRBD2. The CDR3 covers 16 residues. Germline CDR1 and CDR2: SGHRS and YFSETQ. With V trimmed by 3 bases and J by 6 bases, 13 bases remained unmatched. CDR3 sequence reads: CASSWGHGTSRGEQYF. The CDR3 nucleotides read TGCGCCAGCAGCTGGGGACACGGGACTAGCCGGGGCGAGCAGTACTTC.

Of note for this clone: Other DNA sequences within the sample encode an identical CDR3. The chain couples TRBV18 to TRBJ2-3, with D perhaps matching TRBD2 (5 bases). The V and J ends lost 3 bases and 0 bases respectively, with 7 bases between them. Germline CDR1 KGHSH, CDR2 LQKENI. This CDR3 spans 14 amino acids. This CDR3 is CASSPQRSTDTQYF. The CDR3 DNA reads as TGTGCCAGCTCACCCCAGCGGAGCACAGATACGCAGTATTTT.

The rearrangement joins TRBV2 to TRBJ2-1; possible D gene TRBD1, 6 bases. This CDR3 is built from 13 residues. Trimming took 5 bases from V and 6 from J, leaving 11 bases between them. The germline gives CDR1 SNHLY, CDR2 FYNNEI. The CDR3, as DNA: TGTGCCAGCAGTCCGAACAGGGCCAATGAGCAGTTCTTC. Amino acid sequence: CASSPNRANEQFF.

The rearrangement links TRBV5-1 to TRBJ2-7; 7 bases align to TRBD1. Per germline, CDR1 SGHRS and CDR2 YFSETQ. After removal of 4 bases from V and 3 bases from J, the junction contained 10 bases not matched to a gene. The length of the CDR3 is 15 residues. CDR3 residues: CASSTGTEGFYEQYF. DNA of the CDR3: TGCGCCAGCAGCACCGGGACAGAGGGATTCTACGAGCAGTACTTC.

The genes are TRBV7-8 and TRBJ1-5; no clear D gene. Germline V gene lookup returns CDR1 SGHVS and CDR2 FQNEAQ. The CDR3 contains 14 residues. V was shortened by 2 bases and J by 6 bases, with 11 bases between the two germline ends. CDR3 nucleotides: TGTGCCAGCAGCTTAATCGAGGGTACTCAGCCCCAGCATTTT. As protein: CASSLIEGTQPQHF.

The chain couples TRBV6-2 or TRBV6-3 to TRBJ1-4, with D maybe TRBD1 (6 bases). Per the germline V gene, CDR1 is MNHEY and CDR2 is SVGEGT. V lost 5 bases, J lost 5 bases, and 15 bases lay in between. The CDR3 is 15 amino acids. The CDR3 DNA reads TGTGCCAGCAGTCTCACAGGGACATTGAATGAAAAACTGTTTTTT. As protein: CASSLTGTLNEKLFF.

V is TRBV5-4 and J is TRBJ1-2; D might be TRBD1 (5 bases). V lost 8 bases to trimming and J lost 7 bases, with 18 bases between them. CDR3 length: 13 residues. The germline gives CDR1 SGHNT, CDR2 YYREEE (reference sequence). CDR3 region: CASTLDGRAGYTF. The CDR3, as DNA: TGTGCCAGTACCTTAGACGGCAGGGCTGGCTACACCTTC.

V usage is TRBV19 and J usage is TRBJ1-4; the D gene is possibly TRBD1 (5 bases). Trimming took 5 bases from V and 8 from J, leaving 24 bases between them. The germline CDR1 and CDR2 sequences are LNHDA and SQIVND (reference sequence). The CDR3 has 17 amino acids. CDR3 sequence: CASSGRLFSGVIEKLFF. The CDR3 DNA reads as TGTGCCAGTAGTGGTCGTTTATTCTCGGGGGTGATAGAAAAACTGTTTTTT.

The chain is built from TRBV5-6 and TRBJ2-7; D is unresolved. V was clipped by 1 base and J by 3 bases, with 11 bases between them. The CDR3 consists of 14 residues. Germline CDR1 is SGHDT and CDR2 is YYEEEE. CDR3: CASSLLADGYEQYF. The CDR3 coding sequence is TGTGCCAGCAGCTTGTTAGCAGATGGCTACGAGCAGTACTTC.

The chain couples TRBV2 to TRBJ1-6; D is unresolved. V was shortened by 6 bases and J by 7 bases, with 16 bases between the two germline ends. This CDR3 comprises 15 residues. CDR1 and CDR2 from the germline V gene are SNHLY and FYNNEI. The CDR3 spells CASRALALKNSPLHF. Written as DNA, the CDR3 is TGTGCCAGCAGGGCTCTGGCTCTCAAGAATTCACCCCTCCACTTT.

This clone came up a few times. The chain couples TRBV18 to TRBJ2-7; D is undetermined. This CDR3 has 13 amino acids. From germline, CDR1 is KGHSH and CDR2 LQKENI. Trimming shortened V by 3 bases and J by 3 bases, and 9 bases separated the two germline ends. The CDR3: CASSPRGNYEQYF. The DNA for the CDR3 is TGTGCCAGCTCACCCCGAGGTAACTACGAGCAGTACTTC. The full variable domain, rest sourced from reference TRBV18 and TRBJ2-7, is NAGVMQNPRHLVRRRGQEARLRCSPMKGHSHVYWYRQLPEEGLKFMVYLQKENIIDESGMPKERFSAEFPKEGPSILRIQQVVRGDSAAYFCASSPRGNYEQYFGPGTRLTVT.

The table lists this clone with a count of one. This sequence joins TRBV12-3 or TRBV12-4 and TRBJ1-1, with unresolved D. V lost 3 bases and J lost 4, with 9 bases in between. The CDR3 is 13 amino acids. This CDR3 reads CASSLGAPTEAFF. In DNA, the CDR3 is TGTGCCAGCAGTTTGGGAGCCCCCACTGAAGCTTTCTTT.

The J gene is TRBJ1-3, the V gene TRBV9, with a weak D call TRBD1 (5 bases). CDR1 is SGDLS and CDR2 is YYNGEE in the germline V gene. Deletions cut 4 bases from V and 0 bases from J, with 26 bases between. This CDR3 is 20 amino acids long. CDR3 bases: TGTGCCAGCAGCACCTCGGTACAGCGTGGGGCGCCGAGCTCTGGAAACACCATATATTTT. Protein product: CASSTSVQRGAPSSGNTIYF.

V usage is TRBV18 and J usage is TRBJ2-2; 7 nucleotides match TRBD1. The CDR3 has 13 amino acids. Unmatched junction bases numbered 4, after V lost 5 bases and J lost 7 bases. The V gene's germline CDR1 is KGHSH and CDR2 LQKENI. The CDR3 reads CASSATGIGELFF. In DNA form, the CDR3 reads TGTGCCAGCTCAGCGACAGGGATCGGGGAGCTGTTTTTT.

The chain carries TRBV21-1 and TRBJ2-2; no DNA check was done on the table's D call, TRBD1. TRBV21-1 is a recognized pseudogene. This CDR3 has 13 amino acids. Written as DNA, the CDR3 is TGTGCCAGCGACCGGGACACCACCGGGGAGCTGTTTTTT. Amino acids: CASDRDTTGELFF.

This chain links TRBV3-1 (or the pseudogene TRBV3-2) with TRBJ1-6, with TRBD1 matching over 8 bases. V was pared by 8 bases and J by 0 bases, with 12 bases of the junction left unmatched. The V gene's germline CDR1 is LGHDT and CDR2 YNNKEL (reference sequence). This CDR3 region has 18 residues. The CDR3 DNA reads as TGTGCCAGCGCAATCCGGGACAGGACGAGCTCCTATAATTCACCCCTCCACTTT. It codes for CASAIRDRTSSYNSPLHF.

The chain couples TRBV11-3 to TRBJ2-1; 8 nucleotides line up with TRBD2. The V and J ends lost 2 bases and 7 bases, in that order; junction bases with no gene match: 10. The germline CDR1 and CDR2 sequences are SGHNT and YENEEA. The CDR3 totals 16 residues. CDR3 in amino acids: CASSLTGGLARNEQFF. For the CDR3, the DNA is TGTGCCAGCAGCTTAACTGGTGGACTAGCCAGGAATGAGCAGTTCTTC.

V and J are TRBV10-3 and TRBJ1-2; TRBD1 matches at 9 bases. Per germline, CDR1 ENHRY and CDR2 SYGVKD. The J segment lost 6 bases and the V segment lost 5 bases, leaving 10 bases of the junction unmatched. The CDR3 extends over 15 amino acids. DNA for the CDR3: TGTGCCATCAGTCCCGGCACAGGGGGCGTTAATGGCTACACCTTC. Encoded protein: CAISPGTGGVNGYTF.

The CDR3 region is CASRPTAPGGTGELFF. In nucleotides, the CDR3 is TGTGCCAGCAGGCCGACAGCTCCCGGGGGGACCGGGGAGCTGTTTTTT. This sequence joins TRBV2 and TRBJ2-2; the match to TRBD2 covers 7 bases. CDR3 size: 16 residues. Germline assignment: CDR1 SNHLY and CDR2 FYNNEI. V lost 6 bases and J lost 5; bases outside the gene matches: 12.

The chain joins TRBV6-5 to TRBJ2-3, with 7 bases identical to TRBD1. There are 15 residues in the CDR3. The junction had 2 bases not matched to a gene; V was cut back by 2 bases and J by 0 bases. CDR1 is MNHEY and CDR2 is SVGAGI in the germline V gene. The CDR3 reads CASSYQGQSTDTQYF. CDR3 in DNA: TGTGCCAGCAGTTACCAGGGACAGAGCACAGATACGCAGTATTTT.

The CDR3 DNA is TGTGCCAGCAGTTATGATCAGGGGCTTGGCACAGATACGCAGTATTTT. Translating it yields CASSYDQGLGTDTQYF. The gene calls are TRBV27 and TRBJ2-3; D may be TRBD1 (6 bases). CDR1 is MNHEY, CDR2 SMNVEV, per germline (reference sequence). The CDR3 spans 16 residues. V was shortened by 4 bases and J by 1 base, with 15 bases between the two germline ends.

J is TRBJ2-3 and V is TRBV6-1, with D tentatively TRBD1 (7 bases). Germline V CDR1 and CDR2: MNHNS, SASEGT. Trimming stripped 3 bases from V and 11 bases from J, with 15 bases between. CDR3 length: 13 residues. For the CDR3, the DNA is TGTGCCAGCAGTGAGTTAGGGCAGGGGGGGCAGTATTTT. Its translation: CASSELGQGGQYF.

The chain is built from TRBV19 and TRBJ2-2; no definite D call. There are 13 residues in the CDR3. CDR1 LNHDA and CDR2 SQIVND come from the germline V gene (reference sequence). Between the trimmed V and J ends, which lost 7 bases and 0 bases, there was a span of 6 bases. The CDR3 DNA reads TGTGCCAGTAATCCCACGAACACCGGGGAGCTGTTTTTT. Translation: CASNPTNTGELFF.

CDR3 nucleotides: TGCAGCGTGGGACAAGAGGGAAACACCATATATTTT. Protein: CSVGQEGNTIYF. V is TRBV29-1 and J is TRBJ1-3; perhaps TRBD1 as D (6 bases). The germline V gene has CDR1 SQVTM and CDR2 ANQGSEA. This CDR3 region has 12 residues. V gave up 6 bases and J gave up 4 bases, with 10 bases separating them.